A selection of T cell receptor beta chains follows, all from one sample in a study of cytomegalovirus exposure and HLA in healthy donors. Clones were read by immunoSEQ multiplex PCR, and TCRdb kept only the in-frame ones, dropping some. The table includes around 180,000 clones, 85% detected once. The source material was PBMCs. The receptors were gathered from a boy aged 2-15 years in good health and CMV-seronegative. CDR3s include the opening cysteine and the closing phenylalanine or tryptophan. A D gene is named only where the DNA matches it firmly. Not every row has a clone size; where given, it reads once, few, many or a size class.

V	D	J	size	DNA	CDR3
TRBV10-3	TRBD2	TRBJ2-5	-	TGTGCCATCAGTCCGAGCGGGGGCCCCGGGGAGACCCAGTACTTC	CAISPSGGPGETQYF
TRBV6-4	-	TRBJ1-2	-	TGTGCCAGCAGGGCCGAGGCAGGGACTAACTATGGCTACACCTTC	CASRAEAGTNYGYTF
TRBV30	TRBD2	TRBJ2-1	-	TGTGCCTGGAACCAACCGGGGGGGGAGCAGTTCTTC	CAWNQPGGEQFF
TRBV7-8	TRBD1	TRBJ2-6	-	TGTGCCAGCAGCTCGTTAAGGACAGGGGGCGGTAAGGTTTCCTACGGGGCCAACGTCCTGACTTTC	CASSSLRTGGGKVSYGANVLTF
TRBV27	-	TRBJ2-7	-	TGTGCCAGCAGTCCCAGTCCCGGACTATCGGACTTTGAGCAGTACTTC	CASSPSPGLSDFEQYF
TRBV27	TRBD1	TRBJ1-2	-	TGTGCCAGCAGTTCGGACAGGGGAGGTGGCTACACCTTC	CASSSDRGGGYTF
TRBV19	TRBD1	TRBJ2-5	-	TGTGCCAGTAGTTCGTACAGGACAGGGTACGGGACCCAGTACTTC	CASSSYRTGYGTQYF
TRBV6-5	-	TRBJ2-7	-	TGTGCCAGCAGCCGGGGGCAGGGGGGACACGAGCAGTACTTC	CASSRGQGGHEQYF
TRBV28	TRBD1	TRBJ2-1	-	TGTGCCAGCAGTTTAACGGGACAGGGTATCGACAATGAGCAGTTCTTC	CASSLTGQGIDNEQFF
TRBV5-1	TRBD1	TRBJ1-2	-	TGCGCCAGCAGGGGCGGACAGGGGGCTGATGGCTACACCTTC	CASRGGQGADGYTF
TRBV5-6	-	TRBJ1-2	-	TGTGCCAGCAGCTTGGGAGGGCTGAACTATGGCTACACCTTC	CASSLGGLNYGYTF
TRBV28	-	TRBJ1-5	few	TGTGCCAGCAGCCCGTGGGGGACACACAATCAGCCCCAGCATTTT	CASSPWGTHNQPQHF
TRBV10-2	TRBD1	TRBJ1-2	few	TGCGCCAGCCGGGACAGGGGGCCCCTTAACTATGGCTACACCTTC	CASRDRGPLNYGYTF
TRBV5-4	TRBD1	TRBJ1-2	-	TGTGCCAGCACCCTTGGAGGCACAGGGGGCGACTATGGCTACACCTTC	CASTLGGTGGDYGYTF
TRBV18	TRBD1	TRBJ2-5	once	TGTGCCAGCTCACCATCGACAGGGTCGGAGACCCAGTACTTC	CASSPSTGSETQYF
TRBV5-6	TRBD2	TRBJ2-3	-	TGTGCCAGCAGCTTGGCGGCTAGCGGGCGTGATACGCAGTATTTT	CASSLAASGRDTQYF
TRBV7-9	-	TRBJ1-3	-	TGTGCCAGCAGTTATTCACAGGTCGGAAACACCATATATTTT	CASSYSQVGNTIYF
TRBV2	-	TRBJ2-5	-	TGTGCCAGCAAGGGCCCGCGGGTCCAAGAGACCCAGTACTTC	CASKGPRVQETQYF
TRBV6-6	-	TRBJ1-1	-	TGTGCCAGTATCTCAGGGCTGATGGCTGAAGCTTTCTTT	CASISGLMAEAFF
TRBV19	-	TRBJ1-1	-	TGTGCCAGTAGTATACCCTACCTAGGGGAATCCGGGCCTGAAGCTTTCTTT	CASSIPYLGESGPEAFF
TRBV2	-	TRBJ2-3	-	TGTGCCAGCAGCCGTGACTACACAGATACGCAGTATTTT	CASSRDYTDTQYF
TRBV9	TRBD1	TRBJ2-6	-	TGTGCCAGCAGCTCACGGAGACAGGGGGAAACAAGCTCTGGGGCCAACGTCCTGACTTTC	CASSSRRQGETSSGANVLTF
TRBV5-1	TRBD2	TRBJ2-3	-	TGCGCCTGCGCTAGCGGGGCCCCCACAGATACGCAGTATTTT	CACASGAPTDTQYF
TRBV6-1	-	TRBJ1-2	-	TGTGCCAGCAGTGAAAGTCTAGGGGCCGTCAGGGGCTACACCTTC	CASSESLGAVRGYTF
TRBV7-9	TRBD1	TRBJ1-2	-	TGTGCCAGCAGGGGGGGACAGAGGTATGGCTACACCTTC	CASRGGQRYGYTF
TRBV4-2	-	TRBJ1-1	few	TGTGCCAGCAGCTCCCATATGGGGAGGGTTGAAGCTTTCTTT	CASSSHMGRVEAFF
TRBV6-5	-	TRBJ2-3	-	TGTGCCAGCAGTTACTCCACCGGTACGCAGTATTTT	CASSYSTGTQYF
TRBV5-6	TRBD2	TRBJ2-7	once	TGTGCCAGCAGCTTGGGAGTAGCGGGAGGCCGTCGGGAGCAGTACTTC	CASSLGVAGGRREQYF
TRBV14	-	TRBJ2-7	-	TGTGCCAGCAGCCAAGAGAGTTGGTACAGGGACTCCTACGAGCAGTACTTC	CASSQESWYRDSYEQYF
TRBV5-1	-	TRBJ2-5	-	TGCGCCAGCAGCGGGGTCTCCTTTGACAGCCAAGAGACCCAGTACTTC	CASSGVSFDSQETQYF
TRBV6-1	-	TRBJ2-4	-	TGTGCCAGCAGTGAGTGGCAGGTACTAGCCAAAAACATTCAGTACTTC	CASSEWQVLAKNIQYF
TRBV18	-	TRBJ2-7	-	TGTGCCAGCTCACCATCGACGACTCACGAGCAGTACTTC	CASSPSTTHEQYF
TRBV9	-	TRBJ2-5	-	TGTGCCAGCAGCGTAGCGGACAATTCCCCAGAGACCCAGTACTTC	CASSVADNSPETQYF
TRBV10-1	TRBD1	TRBJ2-1	once	TGCGCCAGCAGTGAACGACAGGGGGCAACTAGCGTCTTATACAATGAGCAGTTCTTC	CASSERQGATSVLYNEQFF
TRBV29-1	-	TRBJ2-1	-	TGCAGCGTTGAAGGGGAGGTCTACAATGAGCAGTTCTTC	CSVEGEVYNEQFF
TRBV5-6	TRBD2	TRBJ2-3	-	TGTGCCAGCAGCCTTCCTAGCGGGGAGGTAGATACGCAGTATTTT	CASSLPSGEVDTQYF
TRBV27	-	TRBJ1-2	once	TGTGCCAGCAGTTTATCGGTGGGGGGGTTTGGCTACACCTTC	CASSLSVGGFGYTF
TRBV4-1	-	TRBJ1-1	-	TGCGCCAGCAGCCCGAAACCTCCCGAGACAGAAGAAGCTTTCTTT	CASSPKPPETEEAFF
TRBV5-6	TRBD1	TRBJ1-2	-	TGTGCCAGCAGCTTGGAGAGGACAGGGGGCTATGGCTACACCTTC	CASSLERTGGYGYTF
TRBV6-5	-	TRBJ2-5	-	TGTGCCAGCAGTCTGGACGGGAAGCAAGAGACCCAGTACTTC	CASSLDGKQETQYF
TRBV28	-	TRBJ2-7	-	TGTGCCAGCAGCCGTATAGCGGAGCAGTACTTC	CASSRIAEQYF
TRBV18	-	TRBJ1-2	-	TGTGCCAGCTCTCCTGCAAAGGGGCCCTATGGCTACACCTTC	CASSPAKGPYGYTF
TRBV25-1	TRBD1	TRBJ2-2	-	TGTGCCAGCAGTGCTCCCAGGGGACAGGGGGGCACCGGGGAGCTGTTTTTT	CASSAPRGQGGTGELFF
TRBV6-5	-	TRBJ2-2	-	TGTGCCAGCAACGGGAGATCCACCGGGGAGCTGTTTTTT	CASNGRSTGELFF
TRBV5-1	-	TRBJ2-3	-	TGCGCCAGCAGCTTGGCGGGAGTCGGCACAGATACGCAGTATTTT	CASSLAGVGTDTQYF
TRBV28	-	TRBJ2-7	-	TGTGCCAGCAGCACAGGGGGGGGATACGAGCAGTACTTC	CASSTGGGYEQYF
TRBV11-2	TRBD2	TRBJ2-1	-	TGTGCCAGCAGCTCTTCCACTAGCGGCCGTGAGCAGTTCTTC	CASSSSTSGREQFF
TRBV5-1	-	TRBJ1-5	-	TGCGCCAGCAGCTTGAACACAGGCGGCAATCAGCCCCAGCATTTT	CASSLNTGGNQPQHF
TRBV10-1	TRBD2	TRBJ2-3	-	TGCGCCAGCAGCGGGACTAGCGGGGATACGCAGTATTTT	CASSGTSGDTQYF
TRBV5-1	-	TRBJ1-1	-	TGCGCCAGCAGCTTGGGACATACGAACACTGAAGCTTTCTTT	CASSLGHTNTEAFF
TRBV5-1	TRBD1	TRBJ1-2	-	TGCGCCAGCAGCCCCGACAGGGGCGGGGGCTACACCTTC	CASSPDRGGGYTF
TRBV7-6	TRBD2	TRBJ2-7	-	TGTGCCAGCAGCTCTTTAGCGGGAAGATCCTACGAGCAGTACTTC	CASSSLAGRSYEQYF
TRBV29-1	-	TRBJ2-1	-	TGCAGCGTTGGAGGGACTGCAAGTTACTCCTACAATGAGCAGTTCTTC	CSVGGTASYSYNEQFF